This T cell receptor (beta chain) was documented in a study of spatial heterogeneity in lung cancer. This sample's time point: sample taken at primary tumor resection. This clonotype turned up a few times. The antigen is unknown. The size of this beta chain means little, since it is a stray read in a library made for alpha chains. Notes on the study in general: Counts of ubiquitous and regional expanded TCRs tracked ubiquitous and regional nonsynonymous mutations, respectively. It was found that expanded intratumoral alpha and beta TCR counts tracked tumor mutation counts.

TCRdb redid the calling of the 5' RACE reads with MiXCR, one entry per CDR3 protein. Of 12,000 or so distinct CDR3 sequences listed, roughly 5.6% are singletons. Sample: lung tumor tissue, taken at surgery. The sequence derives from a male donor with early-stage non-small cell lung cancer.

The CDR3 DNA sequence: TGTGCCAGCAGCCATGTATACACCCAAGAGACCCAGTACTTC. It specifies CASSHVYTQETQYF. V and J are TRBV7-2 and TRBJ2-5; D call uncertain. The germline CDR1 and CDR2 sequences are SGHTA and FQGNSA. CDR3 length: 14 amino acids. V dropped 5 bases and J dropped 1 base, with 11 bases sitting between them.